This TCR beta chain came from a study of T cell clones after liver transplantation. Study-wide context: Immunosuppression withdrawal was tried within 2 years after liver transplantation in this trial. Standard immunosuppression, with no induction, continued until 12-24 months after transplant. Tolerant meant at least one year fully off immunosuppression without liver enzymes above twice normal. Study-wide results and limits: Rather than being deleted, graft donor-reactive T cells may have moved into the graft.

The germline V gene has CDR1 MNHNS and CDR2 SASEGT. Trimming took 3 bases from V and 4 from J, leaving 19 bases between them. The CDR3 length is 17 residues. Concerning this clone itself: Antigen: not known.

TCRdb's table, derived via immunoSEQ multiplex PCR, lists solely in-frame clones and lacks some. The table shows about 120,000 clones, with just over 90% occurring only once. Material: CD4+ T cells from blood, obtained 12 months after liver transplant. The TCR was taken from a human patient who received a liver transplant. The graft donor may account for some of the T cells. The chain employs TRBV6-1 and TRBJ1-3; a weak D match, TRBD1 (5 bases). CDR3 sequence reads: CASSDRVGQGAGNTIYF. CDR3 coding DNA: TGTGCCAGCAGTGATAGGGTTGGGCAGGGAGCCGGAAACACCATATATTTT.